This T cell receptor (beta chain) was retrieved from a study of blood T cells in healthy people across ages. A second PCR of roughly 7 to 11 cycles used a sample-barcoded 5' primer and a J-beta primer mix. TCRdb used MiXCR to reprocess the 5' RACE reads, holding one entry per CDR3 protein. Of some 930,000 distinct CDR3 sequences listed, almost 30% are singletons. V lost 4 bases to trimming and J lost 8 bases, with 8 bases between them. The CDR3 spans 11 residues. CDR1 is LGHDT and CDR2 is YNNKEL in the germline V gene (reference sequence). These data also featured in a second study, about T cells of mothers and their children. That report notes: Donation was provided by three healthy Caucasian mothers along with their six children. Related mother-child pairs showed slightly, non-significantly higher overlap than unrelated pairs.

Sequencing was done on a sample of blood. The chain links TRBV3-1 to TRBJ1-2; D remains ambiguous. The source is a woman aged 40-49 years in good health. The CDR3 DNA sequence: TGTGCCAGCAGCCGCGTGGGAGGCTACACCTTC. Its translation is CASSRVGGYTF. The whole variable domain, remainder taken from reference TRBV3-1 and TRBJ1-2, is DTAVSQTPKYLVTQMGNDKSIKCEQNLGHDTMYWYKQDSKKFLKIMFSYNNKELIINETVPNRFSPKSPDKAHLNLHINSLELGDSAVYFCASSRVGGYTFGSGTRLTVV.